One sample yielded the 10 T cell receptor beta chains listed below, sequenced in a study of beta chain features in type 1 diabetes. General study findings and limits: TCRB CDR3s were moderately but significantly shorter in Type 1 diabetes patients in all four CD4+ subsets.

As every portion of the isolated RNA was reverse transcribed, the sequencing read expressed TCRB transcripts. Data came from immunoSEQ multiplex PCR; TCRdb stores just in-frame clones and leaves some out. The sample has about 160,000 clones; 10% are singletons. No antigen has been identified for these receptors. The sample was central memory CD4+ T cells from blood. The origin of the receptors is a man younger than 40 with type 1 diabetes.

In this sample, this clone turned up many times. The chain carries TRBV15 and TRBJ1-5; D ambiguous. The V gene's germline CDR1 is LNHNV and CDR2 YYDKDF (reference sequence). Trimming removed 0 bases from V and 1 base from J, with 10 bases in between. The CDR3 is 16 residues long. In DNA form, the CDR3 reads TGTGCCACCAGCAGAGAACCAAGGAGGAGCAATCAGCCCCAGCATTTT. Residues: CATSREPRRSNQPQHF. Full variable domain (rest looked up from reference TRBV15 and TRBJ1-5): DAMVIQNPRYQVTQFGKPVTLSCSQTLNHNVMYWYQQKSSQAPKLLFHYYDKDFNNEADTPDNFQSRRPNTSFCFLDIRSPGLGDTAMYLCATSREPRRSNQPQHFGDGTRLSIL.

This clone was counted between two and nine times. CDR3 residues: CASSPRDYNEQFF. Written as DNA, the CDR3 is TGTGCCAGCAGCCCGAGGGACTACAATGAGCAGTTCTTC. The genes are TRBV9 and TRBJ2-1; tentatively, D is TRBD2 (5 bases). CDR1 is SGDLS, CDR2 YYNGEE, per germline. V lost 4 bases, J lost 3 bases, and 8 bases lay in between. This CDR3 contains 13 residues. Full variable domain (remainder filled in from reference TRBV9 and TRBJ2-1): DSGVTQTPKHLITATGQRVTLRCSPRSGDLSVYWYQQSLDQGLQFLIQYYNGEERAKGNILERFSAQQFPDLHSELNLSSLELGDSALYFCASSPRDYNEQFFGPGTRLTVL.

This clone was detected only a few times. V usage is TRBV5-6 and J usage is TRBJ1-1; no definite D call. In germline, CDR1 is SGHDT, CDR2 YYEEEE. This CDR3 contains 12 residues. Trimming stripped 0 bases from V and 11 bases from J, with 11 bases between. The chain's CDR3 is CASSLESNGAFF. DNA for the CDR3: TGTGCCAGCAGCTTGGAATCAAACGGGGCTTTCTTT.

This clone has at least ten counts. The chain uses TRBV14 and TRBJ2-7; TRBD1 might be the D (5 bases). The CDR3 runs to 12 residues. V was clipped by 0 bases and J by 9 bases, with 9 bases between them. Germline loops: CDR1 SGHDN, CDR2 FVKESK. This CDR3 reads CASSQDPTGQYF. CDR3 bases: TGTGCCAGCAGCCAAGATCCCACAGGGCAGTACTTC.

V gene TRBV6-5 combines with J gene TRBJ1-1; 8 bases agree with TRBD1. V lost 7 bases to trimming and J lost 5 bases; unmatched junction nucleotides: 9. The germline CDR1 and CDR2 sequences are MNHEY and SVGAGI. CDR3 length: 14 residues. The CDR3 loop reads CASNPQGAGTEAFF. The CDR3 DNA reads TGTGCCAGCAATCCTCAGGGGGCCGGGACTGAAGCTTTCTTT.

V is TRBV28 and J is TRBJ1-2; 8 bases fit TRBD1. V shed 1 base and J 6 bases; nucleotides not matched to a gene: 7. Per germline, CDR1 MDHEN and CDR2 SYDVKM. The CDR3 is made up of 15 amino acids. The CDR3 DNA reads TGTGCCAGCAGTTTATCGGACAGGGAGGGGGATGGCTACACCTTC. It is translated as CASSLSDREGDGYTF.

The chain uses TRBV5-1 and TRBJ2-7, with D tentatively TRBD1 (5 bases). The germline CDR1 and CDR2 sequences are SGHRS and YFSETQ. V lost 0 bases and J 5 bases, leaving 12 bases between the germline ends. The CDR3 runs to 14 residues. CDR3 amino acids: CASSLEGRVNEQYF. In nucleotides, the CDR3 is TGCGCCAGCAGCTTGGAGGGGCGAGTAAACGAGCAGTACTTC.

This clone has just a few counts. The chain has TRBV18 and TRBJ1-2; the match to TRBD1 covers 9 bases. Germline CDR1 KGHSH, CDR2 LQKENI. Unmatched junction bases numbered 9, after V lost 6 bases and J lost 4 bases. The CDR3 runs to 15 residues. CDR3 region: CASSRDRELGYGYTF. The CDR3 bases are TGTGCCAGCTCCAGGGACAGGGAACTCGGCTATGGCTACACCTTC. The full variable domain, rest sourced from reference TRBV18 and TRBJ1-2, is NAGVMQNPRHLVRRRGQEARLRCSPMKGHSHVYWYRQLPEEGLKFMVYLQKENIIDESGMPKERFSAEFPKEGPSILRIQQVVRGDSAAYFCASSRDRELGYGYTFGSGTRLTVV.

There are a few counts of this clone. V and J are TRBV7-2 and TRBJ2-7; tentatively, D is TRBD2 (5 bases). V was shortened by 1 base and J by 3 bases, with 13 bases between the two germline ends. The CDR3 spans 15 residues. CDR1 is SGHTA, CDR2 FQGNSA, per germline. In DNA form, the CDR3 reads TGTGCCAGCAGCTTAGTTCCTAGCTTCGGCTACGAGCAGTACTTC. The encoded protein is CASSLVPSFGYEQYF.

This clone has only a few counts. V and J are TRBV29-1 and TRBJ1-1, with D possibly TRBD1 on 6 matching bases. The germline V gene encodes CDR1 SQVTM and CDR2 ANQGSEA. Trimming pared 6 bases from V and 4 bases from J, leaving 18 bases between. The CDR3 has 14 residues. CDR3 sequence reads: CSVLGGRGSTEAFF. For the CDR3, the DNA is TGCAGCGTCCTAGGCGGCAGGGGTAGCACTGAAGCTTTCTTT.